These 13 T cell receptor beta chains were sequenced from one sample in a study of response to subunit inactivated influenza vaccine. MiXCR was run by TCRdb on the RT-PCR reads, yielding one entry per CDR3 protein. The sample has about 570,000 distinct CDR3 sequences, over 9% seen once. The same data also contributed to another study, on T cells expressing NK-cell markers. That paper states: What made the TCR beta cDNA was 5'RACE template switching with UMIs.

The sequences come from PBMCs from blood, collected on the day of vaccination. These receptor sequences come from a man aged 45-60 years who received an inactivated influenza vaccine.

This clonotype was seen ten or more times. CDR3 sequence reads: CSVVTDGRGDNEQFF. The CDR3 DNA reads TGCAGCGTTGTAACGGACGGGCGGGGGGACAATGAGCAGTTCTTC. The V and J genes are TRBV29-1 and TRBJ2-1; TRBD2 matches 8 bases. The V gene end was trimmed by 4 bases and the J gene end by 5 bases; junction bases not matched to a gene: 10. The CDR3 is made up of 15 amino acids. The V gene's germline CDR1 is SQVTM and CDR2 ANQGSEA.

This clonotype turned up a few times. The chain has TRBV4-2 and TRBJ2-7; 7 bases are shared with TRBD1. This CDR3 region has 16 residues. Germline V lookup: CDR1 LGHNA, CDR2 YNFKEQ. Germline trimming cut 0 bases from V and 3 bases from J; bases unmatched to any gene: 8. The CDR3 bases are TGTGCCAGCAGCCAAGAAGGGGGCGGACAGTACTACGAGCAGTACTTC. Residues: CASSQEGGGQYYEQYF.

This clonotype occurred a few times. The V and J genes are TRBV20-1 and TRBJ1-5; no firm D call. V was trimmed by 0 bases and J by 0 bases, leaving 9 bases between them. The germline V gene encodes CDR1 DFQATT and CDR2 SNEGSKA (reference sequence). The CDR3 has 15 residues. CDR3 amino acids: CSARDLLHSNQPQHF. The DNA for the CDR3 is TGCAGTGCTAGAGATCTTTTACATAGCAATCAGCCCCAGCATTTT.

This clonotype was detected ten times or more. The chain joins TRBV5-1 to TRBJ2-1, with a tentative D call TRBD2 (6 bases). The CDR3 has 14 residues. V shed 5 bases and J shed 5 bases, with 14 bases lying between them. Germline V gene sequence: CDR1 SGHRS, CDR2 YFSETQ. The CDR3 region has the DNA TGCGCCAGCAGTTTGACTAGTTCCAACAATGAGCAGTTCTTC. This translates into CASSLTSSNNEQFF.

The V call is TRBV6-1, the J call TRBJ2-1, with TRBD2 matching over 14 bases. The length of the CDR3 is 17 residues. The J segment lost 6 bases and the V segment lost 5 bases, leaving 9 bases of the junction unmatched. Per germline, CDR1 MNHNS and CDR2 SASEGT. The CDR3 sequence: CASSRSGTSGSFNEQFF. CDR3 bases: TGTGCCAGCAGTCGATCAGGGACTAGCGGGAGCTTCAATGAGCAGTTCTTC.

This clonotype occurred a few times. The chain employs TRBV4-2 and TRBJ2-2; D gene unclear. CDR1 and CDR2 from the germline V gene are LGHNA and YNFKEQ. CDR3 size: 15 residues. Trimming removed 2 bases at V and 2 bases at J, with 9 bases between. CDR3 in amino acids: CASSQPRGNTGELFF. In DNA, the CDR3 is TGTGCCAGCAGCCAACCCCGCGGCAACACCGGGGAGCTGTTTTTT.

CDR3: CASSLVVTGLGYTF. CDR3 in DNA: TGTGCCAGCAGTTTAGTCGTGACAGGTCTTGGCTACACCTTC. The rearrangement uses TRBV12-3 or TRBV12-4 and TRBJ1-2; possibly TRBD1 for D (6 bases). The CDR3 sequence is 14 residues long. V was shortened by 1 base and J by 7 bases, with 13 bases between the two germline ends.

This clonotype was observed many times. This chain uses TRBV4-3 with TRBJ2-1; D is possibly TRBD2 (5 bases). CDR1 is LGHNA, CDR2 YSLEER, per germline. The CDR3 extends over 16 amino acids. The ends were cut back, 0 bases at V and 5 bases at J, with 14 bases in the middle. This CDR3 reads CASSQDPGGRDNEQFF. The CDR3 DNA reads TGCGCCAGCAGCCAAGATCCGGGCGGGCGGGACAATGAGCAGTTCTTC.

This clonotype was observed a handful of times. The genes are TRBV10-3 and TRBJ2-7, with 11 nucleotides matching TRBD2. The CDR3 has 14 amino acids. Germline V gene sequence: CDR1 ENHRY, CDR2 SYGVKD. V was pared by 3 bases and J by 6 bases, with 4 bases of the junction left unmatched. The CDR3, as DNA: TGTGCCATCAGTGATAGCGGGGGGGCGGGCGAGCAGTACTTC. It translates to CAISDSGGAGEQYF.

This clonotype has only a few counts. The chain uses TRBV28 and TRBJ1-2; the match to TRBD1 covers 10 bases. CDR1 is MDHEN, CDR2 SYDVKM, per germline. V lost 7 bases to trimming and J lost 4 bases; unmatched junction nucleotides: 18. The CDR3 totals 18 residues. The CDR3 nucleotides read TGTGCCAGCACGGACTATCGGGGACAGGGGCTCAGGTTCTATGGCTACACCTTC. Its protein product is CASTDYRGQGLRFYGYTF.

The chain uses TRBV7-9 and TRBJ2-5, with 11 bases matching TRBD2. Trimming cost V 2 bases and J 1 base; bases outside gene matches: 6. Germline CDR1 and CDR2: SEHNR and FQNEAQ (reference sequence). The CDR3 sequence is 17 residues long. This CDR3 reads CASSLTLAGGIQETQYF. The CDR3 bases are TGTGCCAGCAGCTTAACGCTAGCGGGGGGCATCCAAGAGACCCAGTACTTC.

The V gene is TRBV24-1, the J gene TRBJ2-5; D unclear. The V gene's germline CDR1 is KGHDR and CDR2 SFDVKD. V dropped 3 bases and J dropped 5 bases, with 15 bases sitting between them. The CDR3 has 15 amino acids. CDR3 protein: CATSDGYSSGETQYF. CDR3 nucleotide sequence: TGTGCCACCAGTGATGGATATTCAAGTGGGGAGACCCAGTACTTC.

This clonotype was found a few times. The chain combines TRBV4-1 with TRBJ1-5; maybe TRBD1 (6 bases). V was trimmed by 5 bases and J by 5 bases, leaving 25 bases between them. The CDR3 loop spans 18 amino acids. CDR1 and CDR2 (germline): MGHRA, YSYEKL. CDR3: CASSFRITGTVRHQPQHF. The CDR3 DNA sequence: TGCGCCAGCAGCTTCCGAATTACAGGGACCGTCCGTCATCAGCCCCAGCATTTT.